The clone carrying this T cell receptor (beta chain) was seen a handful of times. These data are taken from a study of patients and donors after allogeneic stem cell transplantation. TCRdb re-called the RT-PCR reads through MiXCR, storing one row per CDR3 protein. The sample has about a million distinct CDR3 sequences, roughly 18% seen once. Trimming shortened V by 4 bases and J by 0 bases, and 11 bases separated the two germline ends. This CDR3 has 16 residues. Per the germline V gene, CDR1 is SGHRS and CDR2 is YFSETQ. The chain combines TRBV5-1 with TRBJ2-6; tentative D call: TRBD1 (5 bases). The source is a human donor who was either an allogeneic HSCT recipient or a stem cell or donor lymphocyte infusion donor (not recorded which). It is not recorded whose cells these are; they may come from a transplant donor. Sequencing was performed on blood, either unsorted or a sorted T cell fraction (not recorded which). This chain's CDR3 is CASSPLGDSGANVLTF. The CDR3 DNA follows: TGCGCCAGCAGCCCCCTAGGGGACTCTGGGGCCAACGTCCTGACTTTC.